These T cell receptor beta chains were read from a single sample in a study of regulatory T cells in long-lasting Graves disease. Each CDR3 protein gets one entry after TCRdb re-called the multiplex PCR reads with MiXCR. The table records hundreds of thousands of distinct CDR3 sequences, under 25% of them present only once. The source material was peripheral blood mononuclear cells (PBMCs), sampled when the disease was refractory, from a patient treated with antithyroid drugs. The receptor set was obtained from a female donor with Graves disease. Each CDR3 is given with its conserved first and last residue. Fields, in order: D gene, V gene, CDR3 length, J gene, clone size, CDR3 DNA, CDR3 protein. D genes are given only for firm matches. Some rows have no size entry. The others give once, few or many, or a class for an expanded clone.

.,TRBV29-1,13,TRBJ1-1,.,TGCAGCGTTCAGACAGGTTTGTACACTGAAGCTTTCTTT,CSVQTGLYTEAFF
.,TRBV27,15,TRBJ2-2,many,TGTGCCAGCAGTTTCGACGGGAGTCTGGGCGGGGAGCTGTTTTTT,CASSFDGSLGGELFF
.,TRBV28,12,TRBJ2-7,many,TGTGCCAGCAGTTCTAGGGACGGCGAGCAGTACTTC,CASSSRDGEQYF
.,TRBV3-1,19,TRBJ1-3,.,TGTGCCAGCAGCCAATTTGGGATACCGGGACGTAGCTCTGGAAACACCATATATTTT,CASSQFGIPGRSSGNTIYF
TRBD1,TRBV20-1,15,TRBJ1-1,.,TGCAGTGCTCCTTGGACAGGGATAATGAACACTGAAGCTTTCTTT,CSAPWTGIMNTEAFF
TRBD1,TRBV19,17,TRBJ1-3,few,TGTGCCAGTAGTATCATCGCAGGGGGAGTCGCTGGAAACACCATATATTTT,CASSIIAGGVAGNTIYF
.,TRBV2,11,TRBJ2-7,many,TGTGCCAGCAGTGACCCCTACGAGCAGTACTTC,CASSDPYEQYF
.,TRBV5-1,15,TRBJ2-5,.,TGCGCCAGCAGCTCACAGGGTTTGTTGCAAGAGACCCAGTACTTC,CASSSQGLLQETQYF
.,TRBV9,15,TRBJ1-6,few,TGTGCCAGCAGCGTAGAGGAGGGTATCGGCTCACCCCTCCACTTT,CASSVEEGIGSPLHF
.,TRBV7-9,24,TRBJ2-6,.,TGTGCCAGCAGCTTGCATTCCTGGGACTTACCCTCACTACCGTCGGTCTCTGGGGCCAACGTCCTGACTTTC,CASSLHSWDLPSLPSVSGANVLTF
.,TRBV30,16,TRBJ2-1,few,TGTGCCTGGAGTGGAGGTAGGGGGAAGGCCGACAATGAGCAGTTCTTC,CAWSGGRGKADNEQFF
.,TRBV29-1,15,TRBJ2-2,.,TGCAGCGCAAAGGACAGCGACCCCACCGTAGGGGAGCTGTTTTTT,CSAKDSDPTVGELFF
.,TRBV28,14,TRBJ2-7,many,TGTGCCAGCAGTTTGGGAGGGACAGACTACGAGCAGTACTTC,CASSLGGTDYEQYF
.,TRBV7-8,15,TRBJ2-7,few,TGTGCCAGCAGCTTAAAGGGGACCTCTAACTACGAGCAGTACTTC,CASSLKGTSNYEQYF
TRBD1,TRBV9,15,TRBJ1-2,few,TGTGCCAGCAGCGCCAACCCCCCAGGGGGCAATGGCTACACCTTC,CASSANPPGGNGYTF
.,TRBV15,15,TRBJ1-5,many,TGTGCCACCAGCAGAGATGGGCAGCGGAGCCAGCCCCAGCATTTT,CATSRDGQRSQPQHF
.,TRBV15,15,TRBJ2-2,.,TGTACCACCAGCAGAGATCAAGGACGGTCCGGGGAGCTGTTTTTT,CTTSRDQGRSGELFF
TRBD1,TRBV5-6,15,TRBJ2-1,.,TGTGCCAGCAGCTTGGGGACAGGGGCCCACAATGAGCAGTTCTTC,CASSLGTGAHNEQFF
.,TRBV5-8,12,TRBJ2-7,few,TGTGCCAGCAGCCCGAAGTTCTACGAGCAGTACTTC,CASSPKFYEQYF
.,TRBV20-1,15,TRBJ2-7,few,TGCAGTGCTAATTCGGGCGGGACGGGGACCTACGAGCAGTACTTC,CSANSGGTGTYEQYF
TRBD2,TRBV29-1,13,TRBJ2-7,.,TGCAGCGTTGGGTCTAGCGGGAGATACGAGCAGTACTTC,CSVGSSGRYEQYF
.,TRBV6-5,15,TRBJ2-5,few,TGTGCCAGCAGTTACGGGGGATCGGTTACAGAGACCCAGTACTTC,CASSYGGSVTETQYF
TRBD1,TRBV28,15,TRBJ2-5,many,TGTGCCAGCAGTTTATGGGGGACAGGCCAAGAGACCCAGTACTTC,CASSLWGTGQETQYF
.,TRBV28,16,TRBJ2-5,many,TGTGCCAGCAGTTCGGACGTCGGGACGGAACAAGAGACCCAGTACTTC,CASSSDVGTEQETQYF
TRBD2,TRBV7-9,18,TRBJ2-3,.,TGTGCCAGCAGCCCCCGAAACCCGGGACTAGTAGGAACAGATACGCAGTATTTT,CASSPRNPGLVGTDTQYF
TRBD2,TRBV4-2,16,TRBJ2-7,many,TGTGCCAGCAGCCAAGAAACCCTAGCGGGGTACTACGAGCAGTACTTC,CASSQETLAGYYEQYF
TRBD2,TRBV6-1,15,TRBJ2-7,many,TGTGCCAGCAGCCTACTAGCGGGAGGACCCTACGAGCAGTACTTC,CASSLLAGGPYEQYF
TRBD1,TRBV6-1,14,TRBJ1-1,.,TGTGCCAGCAGTGTGACAGGGGGCCGGGCTGAAGCTTTCTTT,CASSVTGGRAEAFF
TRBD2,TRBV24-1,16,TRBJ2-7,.,TGTGCCACCAGTGATTCTAGCGGGAGGGCCGTCTACGAGCAGTACTTC,CATSDSSGRAVYEQYF
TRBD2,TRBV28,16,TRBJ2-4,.,TGTGCCAGCAGTTTAAGGGCGGGAGCGGCCAAAAACATTCAGTACTTC,CASSLRAGAAKNIQYF
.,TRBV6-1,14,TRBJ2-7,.,TGTGCCAGCAGTGAAGCAGGGCCCAGCTACGAGCAGTACTTC,CASSEAGPSYEQYF
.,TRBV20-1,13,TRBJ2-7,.,TGCAGTGCTGCCCACTTCGGTTCGAGGGAGCAGTACTTC,CSAAHFGSREQYF
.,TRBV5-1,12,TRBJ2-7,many,TGCGCCAGCAGCTTGGAGAGGACCGAGCAGTACTTC,CASSLERTEQYF
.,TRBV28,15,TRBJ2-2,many,TGTGCCAGCTCGTCGGGGACCCTGAACACCGGGGAGCTGTTTTTT,CASSSGTLNTGELFF
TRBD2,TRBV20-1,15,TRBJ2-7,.,TGCAGTGCCAGCGCTAGCGGGAGGGCCGCCTACGAGCAGTACTTC,CSASASGRAAYEQYF